These 12 T cell receptor beta chains originate from one sample sequenced in a study of cytomegalovirus exposure and HLA in healthy donors. This PCR relied on a set of 60 Vbeta primers and 13 Jbeta primers. Sequencing was performed with immunoSEQ multiplex PCR; in TCRdb, only in-frame clones are kept and a portion is missing. Among 55,000 or so clones listed, about four fifths were seen once. The sequencing input was PBMCs. These receptors were collected from a female donor in good health and CMV-seronegative.

The V gene is TRBV6-4, the J gene TRBJ1-6; D is perhaps TRBD1 (6 bases). The CDR3 extends over 14 amino acids. Germline V lookup: CDR1 MRHNA, CDR2 SNTAGT. The V end was cut by 3 bases, the J end by 8 bases, with 11 bases between. CDR3 in amino acids: CASSDGGADSPLHF. CDR3 nucleotides: TGTGCCAGCAGTGATGGGGGCGCGGATTCACCCCTCCACTTT.

The V and J genes are TRBV2 and TRBJ1-2, with TRBD1 matching over 7 bases. With 7 bases clipped from V and 0 bases from J, the junction kept 8 bases outside the gene matches. Germline assignment: CDR1 SNHLY and CDR2 FYNNEI. This CDR3 is built from 15 residues. The CDR3 nucleotides read TGTGCCAGCACCTCCGGGACAGCAGCTAACTATGGCTACACCTTC. This encodes CASTSGTAANYGYTF.

This clone was observed a few times. The chain employs TRBV2 and TRBJ2-3; 12 bases fit TRBD2. The V segment lost 7 bases and the J segment 2 bases; nucleotides outside the gene matches: 7. CDR3 length: 16 amino acids. Per germline, CDR1 SNHLY and CDR2 FYNNEI. The CDR3 nucleotides are TGTGCCAGCATCCTCGGACTAGCGGGGTTCACAGATACGCAGTATTTT. Its protein product is CASILGLAGFTDTQYF.

The rearrangement uses TRBV9 and TRBJ1-3; D is unclear. V dropped 0 bases and J dropped 4 bases, with 5 bases sitting between them. Germline loops: CDR1 SGDLS, CDR2 YYNGEE. This CDR3 has 13 amino acids. CDR3: CASSVAEGNTIYF. DNA for the CDR3: TGTGCCAGCAGCGTAGCTGAGGGAAACACCATATATTTT. The whole variable domain, filled in from reference TRBV9 and TRBJ1-3, reads DSGVTQTPKHLITATGQRVTLRCSPRSGDLSVYWYQQSLDQGLQFLIQYYNGEERAKGNILERFSAQQFPDLHSELNLSSLELGDSALYFCASSVAEGNTIYFGEGSWLTVV.

The genes are TRBV2 and TRBJ1-2, with 9 bases matching TRBD1. The germline CDR1 and CDR2 sequences are SNHLY and FYNNEI. The CDR3 covers 14 residues. V was pared by 6 bases and J by 5 bases, with 7 bases of the junction left unmatched. CDR3 in DNA: TGTGCCAGCAGAGGGACAGGGTGGATGTATGGCTACACCTTC. This sequence encodes CASRGTGWMYGYTF.

The J gene is TRBJ1-1, the V gene TRBV7-9; D is unresolved. Trimming took 1 base from V and 1 from J, leaving 7 bases between them. The CDR3 runs 14 residues. Germline CDR1 SEHNR, CDR2 FQNEAQ (reference sequence). In nucleotides, the CDR3 is TGTGCCAGCAGCTTAGGAGCATGGAACACTGAAGCTTTCTTT. It is translated as CASSLGAWNTEAFF.

The chain carries TRBV7-2 and TRBJ1-2; D possibly corresponds to TRBD1 (6 bases). Germline values: CDR1 SGHTA, CDR2 FQGNSA. V lost 3 bases, J lost 5 bases, and 16 bases lay in between. The CDR3 consists of 15 residues. The CDR3 nucleotides read TGTGCCAGCAGCTTCCAGGGGCGTAGTTCGTATGGCTACACCTTC. Its protein product is CASSFQGRSSYGYTF.

This rearrangement joins TRBV5-1 to TRBJ1-1; D unresolved. This CDR3 region has 13 residues. Germline lookup yields CDR1 SGHRS and CDR2 YFSETQ. V was trimmed by 3 bases and J by 5 bases, leaving 11 bases between them. The CDR3 sequence is CASSSGPGTEAFF. The CDR3, as DNA: TGCGCCAGCAGCTCCGGGCCGGGGACTGAAGCTTTCTTT.

CDR3 amino acids: CSAKSRYSYTF. CDR3 DNA: TGCAGTGCAAAATCCAGGTATTCGTACACCTTC. The gene calls are TRBV20-1 and TRBJ1-2; D remains ambiguous. This CDR3 has 11 residues. Trimming removed 6 bases from V and 11 bases from J, with 16 bases in between. CDR1 DFQATT and CDR2 SNEGSKA come from the germline V gene (reference sequence).

This clone was observed a few times. DNA for the CDR3: TGCAGCGTTGAAGCAAGCGTATTGAACACTGAAGCTTTCTTT. This translates into CSVEASVLNTEAFF. The gene calls are TRBV29-1 and TRBJ1-1; D gene uncertain. V dropped 1 base and J dropped 0 bases, with 9 bases sitting between them. Germline-derived CDR1 and CDR2 are SQVTM and ANQGSEA. This CDR3 is built from 14 residues.

This rearrangement joins TRBV6-5 to TRBJ2-7; 8 bases align to TRBD1. The ends lost 1 base at V and 3 bases at J; junction bases unmatched: 5. The length of the CDR3 is 15 residues. Germline-derived CDR1 and CDR2 are MNHEY and SVGAGI. CDR3 sequence: CASSYLAGGFYEQYF. DNA for the CDR3: TGTGCCAGCAGTTACTTAGCAGGGGGCTTCTACGAGCAGTACTTC.

The chain combines TRBV5-5 with TRBJ2-4; TRBD2 is a possible D gene (5 bases). CDR1 and CDR2 (germline): SGHKS, YYEKEE (reference sequence). CDR3 size: 13 residues. Trimming left V 4 bases short and J 5 bases short, with 10 bases between. In DNA, the CDR3 is TGTGCCAGCAGCCTCCTCGGGGAAAACATTCAGTACTTC. As protein: CASSLLGENIQYF.